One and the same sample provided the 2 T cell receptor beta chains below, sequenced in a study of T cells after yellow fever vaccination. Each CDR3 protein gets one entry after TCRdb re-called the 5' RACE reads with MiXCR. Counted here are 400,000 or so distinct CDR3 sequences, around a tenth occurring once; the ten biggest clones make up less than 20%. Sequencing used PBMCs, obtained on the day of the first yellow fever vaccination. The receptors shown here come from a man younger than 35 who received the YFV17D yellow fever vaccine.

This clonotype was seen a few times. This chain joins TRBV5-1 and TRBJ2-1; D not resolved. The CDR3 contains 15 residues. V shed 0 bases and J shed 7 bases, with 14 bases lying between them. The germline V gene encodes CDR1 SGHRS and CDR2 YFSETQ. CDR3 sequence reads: CASSLVTARRNEQFF. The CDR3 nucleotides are TGCGCCAGCAGCTTGGTAACTGCCCGCCGGAATGAGCAGTTCTTC.

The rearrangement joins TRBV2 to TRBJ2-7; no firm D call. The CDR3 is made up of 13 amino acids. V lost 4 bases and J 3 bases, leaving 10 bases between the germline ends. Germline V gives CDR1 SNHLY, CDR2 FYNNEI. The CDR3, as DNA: TGTGCCAGCAGTGGGGAAGCCCACTACGAGCAGTACGTC. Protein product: CASSGEAHYEQYV.